Sequencing of this TCR beta chain was carried out in a study of shared clonotypes between healthy human individuals. Overall study context: Used for every donor were three CD4 naive, three CD4 memory, two CD8 naive and one CD8 memory plate. Overall study findings and caveats: Clonotype sharing levels among donors were expected to vary with sequencing depth.

This CDR3 spans 13 amino acids. Per the germline V gene, CDR1 is LGHNA and CDR2 is YSLEER. Trimming shortened V by 3 bases and J by 9 bases, and 15 bases separated the two germline ends. Assay execution proceeded at the deep level. Each subset's genomic DNA was split evenly across several immunoSEQ plates. The table came from immunoSEQ multiplex PCR; TCRdb's copy has only in-frame clones and leaves some out. This sample carries under 1,100,000 clones, approximately 70% of them seen once, and the ten largest clones take approximately 1.5%. As for this clone: Its antigen remains unidentified.

The receptor was derived from a man between 18 and 35 years old in good health. The sequencing sample was made of memory CD4+ T cells sorted from blood. Noted subset: CD45RA-negative fraction. This chain links TRBV4-3 with TRBJ2-7, with a possible D match to TRBD1 (6 bases). CDR3 loop: CASSQTQGKGQYF. CDR3 in DNA: TGCGCCAGCAGCCAGACACAGGGAAAGGGGCAGTACTTC.